A selection of T cell receptor beta chains follows, all from one sample in a study of shared clonotypes between healthy human individuals. Sequencing was performed with immunoSEQ multiplex PCR; in TCRdb, only in-frame clones are kept and a portion is missing. Of about 360,000 clones listed, roughly 70% are singletons. The material sequenced was memory CD4+ T cells sorted from blood. These receptors came from a man aged 30-40 years in good health. CDR3s include the opening cysteine and the closing phenylalanine or tryptophan. A D gene is named only where the DNA matches it firmly. Not every row has a clone size; where given, it reads once, few, many or a size class.

abundance: -; j_gene: TRBJ2-2; d_gene: TRBD2; v_gene: TRBV9; CDR3nt: TGTGCCAGCAGCACAACTAGCGGGGGAGCGAACACCGGGGAGCTGTTTTTT; CDR3aa: CASSTTSGGANTGELFF
abundance: -; j_gene: TRBJ2-3; d_gene: TRBD2; v_gene: TRBV7-9; CDR3nt: TGTGCCAGCAGCTTCGCGGGAGGCACAGATACGCAGTATTTT; CDR3aa: CASSFAGGTDTQYF
abundance: -; j_gene: TRBJ2-7; d_gene: -; v_gene: TRBV7-9; CDR3nt: TGTGCCAGCAGTAGCTTCCAGGGGAGCAACGAGCAGTACTTC; CDR3aa: CASSSFQGSNEQYF
abundance: once; j_gene: TRBJ2-2; d_gene: -; v_gene: TRBV28; CDR3nt: TGTGCCAGCAGTCAGTTCACCGGGGAGCTGTTTTTT; CDR3aa: CASSQFTGELFF
abundance: -; j_gene: TRBJ2-7; d_gene: TRBD2; v_gene: TRBV15; CDR3nt: TGTGCCACCAGCAGGGATTATAGCGGGAGCTCCTACGAGCAGTACTTC; CDR3aa: CATSRDYSGSSYEQYF
abundance: -; j_gene: TRBJ2-7; d_gene: -; v_gene: TRBV6-5; CDR3nt: TGTGCCAGCTCGGACGGTGCCAGGGAGTACTTC; CDR3aa: CASSDGAREYF
abundance: few; j_gene: TRBJ2-7; d_gene: TRBD1; v_gene: TRBV7-8; CDR3nt: TGTGCCAGCAGCTCCCAGGGGGTGGGAGCGCGCGAGCAGTACTTC; CDR3aa: CASSSQGVGAREQYF
abundance: -; j_gene: TRBJ1-5; d_gene: -; v_gene: TRBV6-1; CDR3nt: TGTGCCAGCAACCCGACCGGAGGTGAAGGTCAGCCCCAGCATTTT; CDR3aa: CASNPTGGEGQPQHF
abundance: -; j_gene: TRBJ2-1; d_gene: TRBD2; v_gene: TRBV28; CDR3nt: TGTGCCAGCAGCCCACCGGGACTAGCGGGATACAATGAGCAGTTCTTC; CDR3aa: CASSPPGLAGYNEQFF
abundance: many; j_gene: TRBJ2-7; d_gene: -; v_gene: TRBV6-5; CDR3nt: TGTGCCAGCAGTTCCCTAGGGGGCTCCTACGAGCAGTACTTC; CDR3aa: CASSSLGGSYEQYF
abundance: -; j_gene: TRBJ2-5; d_gene: TRBD1; v_gene: TRBV4-1; CDR3nt: TGCGCCAGCAGCCCCTTGCAGGGGGCTTTTGGCCAAGAGACCCAGTACTTC; CDR3aa: CASSPLQGAFGQETQYF
abundance: -; j_gene: TRBJ1-5; d_gene: -; v_gene: TRBV28; CDR3nt: TGTGCCAGCAGTTTGAGGGTTTCTCAGCCCCAGCATTTT; CDR3aa: CASSLRVSQPQHF
abundance: -; j_gene: TRBJ2-1; d_gene: TRBD2; v_gene: TRBV9; CDR3nt: TGTGCCAGCAGCGTAGTGACTAGCGGAATCAATGAGCAGTTCTTC; CDR3aa: CASSVVTSGINEQFF
abundance: -; j_gene: TRBJ1-1; d_gene: -; v_gene: TRBV19; CDR3nt: TGTGCCAGTAGCATCACGGACAGACGGGGTGAAGCTTTCTTT; CDR3aa: CASSITDRRGEAFF
abundance: -; j_gene: TRBJ2-3; d_gene: TRBD2; v_gene: TRBV30; CDR3nt: TGTGCCTGGAGTGGGCTAGCGGGCACAGATACGCAGTATTTT; CDR3aa: CAWSGLAGTDTQYF
abundance: many; j_gene: TRBJ2-7; d_gene: TRBD2; v_gene: TRBV6-6; CDR3nt: TGTGCCAGCAGGAGGGGACTAGTTGGGGCCTCCTACGAGCAGTACTTC; CDR3aa: CASRRGLVGASYEQYF